A single sample gave rise to the 31 T cell receptor beta chains below, sequenced in a study of early T cells in non-severe SARS-CoV-2 infection. TCRdb passed the 5' RACE reads through MiXCR, listing each CDR3 protein once. Of about 83,000 distinct CDR3 sequences listed, roughly 12% were seen once; the top ten hold approximately 7%. The specimen sequenced was whole blood. The receptor set was obtained from an adult who was a healthcare worker with PCR-confirmed SARS-CoV-2 infection or an uninfected control (not recorded which).

The chain carries TRBV6-2 or TRBV6-3 and TRBJ2-7, with a tentative D call TRBD2 (6 bases). The CDR3 contains 14 residues. V was trimmed by 6 bases and J by 2 bases, leaving 14 bases between them. CDR1 MNHEY and CDR2 SVGEGT come from the germline V gene. CDR3: CASRRPGLTYEQYF. The CDR3 bases are TGTGCCAGCAGACGACCGGGACTTACCTACGAGCAGTACTTC.

This clonotype turned up a few times. V is TRBV9 and J is TRBJ2-7; D is uncertain. Germline V gene data show CDR1 as SGDLS and CDR2 as YYNGEE. CDR3 size: 13 residues. Trimming took 0 bases from V and 5 from J, leaving 9 bases between them. CDR3 nucleotide sequence: TGTGCCAGCAGCGTAGGGGTAGAAAACGAGCAGTACTTC. It yields the protein CASSVGVENEQYF.

This clonotype has a count of ten or more. An end of the junction differs from the germline gene, which may be a read error. The rearrangement uses TRBV11-2 and TRBJ2-7; D might be TRBD1 (6 bases). The CDR3 contains 17 residues. Germline CDR1 is SGHAT and CDR2 is FQNNGV. DNA of the CDR3: TGTGCCAGCAGAAGAACAGGGCGCTCTTATCGCTCCTACGAACAGTACTTC. Amino acid sequence: CASRRTGRSYRSYEQYF.

This clonotype was found many times. The chain uses TRBV7-2 and TRBJ2-1, with 11 bases fitting TRBD2. CDR1 and CDR2 (germline): SGHTA, FQGNSA. J was trimmed by 10 bases and V by 7 bases; bases with no gene match: 15. This CDR3 region has 16 residues. This CDR3 is CASNPSGTSGSWEQFF. In DNA, the CDR3 is TGTGCCAGCAACCCCTCTGGGACTAGCGGTTCTTGGGAGCAGTTCTTC.

This clonotype was detected many times. This chain connects TRBV10-3 to TRBJ2-3; 9 bases align to TRBD1. Germline values: CDR1 ENHRY, CDR2 SYGVKD. V shed 6 bases, J shed 0 bases, and the junction held 1 base outside the gene matches. The CDR3 runs 14 residues. The CDR3 DNA reads TGTGCCATCAGGGGACAGGGTAGCACAGATACGCAGTATTTT. Translated: CAIRGQGSTDTQYF.

At least ten counts were recorded for this clonotype. The chain couples TRBV7-2 to TRBJ2-3; D might be TRBD2 (5 bases). V was pared by 5 bases and J by 4 bases, with 13 bases between. CDR1 and CDR2 from the germline V gene are SGHTA and FQGNSA. The CDR3 runs 14 residues. The chain's CDR3 is CASSLGTSADTQYF. The CDR3 nucleotides read TGTGCCAGCAGCCTGGGAACTAGTGCAGATACGCAGTATTTT.

This clonotype was observed a handful of times. The rearrangement joins TRBV2 to TRBJ1-5; the match to TRBD1 covers 7 bases. Germline V gene lookup returns CDR1 SNHLY and CDR2 FYNNEI. After removal of 2 bases from V and 6 bases from J, the junction contained 1 base not matched to a gene. The CDR3 runs to 13 residues. DNA of the CDR3: TGTGCCAGCAGTGAACAGGGGGGTCAGCCCCAGCATTTT. Its translation: CASSEQGGQPQHF.

This clonotype occurred a few times. The CDR3 loop is CASSIATEAGELFF. CDR3 sequence (DNA): TGTGCCAGCTCAATAGCCACGGAGGCCGGGGAGCTGTTTTTT. V is TRBV18 and J is TRBJ2-2, with D possibly matching TRBD2 (5 bases). CDR3 length: 14 amino acids. The germline V gene encodes CDR1 KGHSH and CDR2 LQKENI. Trimming left V 5 bases short and J 6 bases short, with 13 bases between.

The rearrangement uses TRBV20-1 and TRBJ1-2; maybe TRBD1 (5 bases). Germline V gene sequence: CDR1 DFQATT, CDR2 SNEGSKA (reference sequence). CDR3 length: 14 residues. V lost 5 bases to trimming and J lost 4 bases, with 17 bases between them. CDR3 DNA: TGCAGTGCTTTAAGGACCACAGGCGGCTATGGCTACACCTTC. As protein: CSALRTTGGYGYTF.

The rearrangement links TRBV29-1 to TRBJ2-5; D is unclear. The germline V gene has CDR1 SQVTM and CDR2 ANQGSEA. CDR3 size: 11 residues. The ends were cut back, 5 bases at V and 1 base at J, with 5 bases in the middle. Written as DNA, the CDR3 is TGCAGCGTTTCCCTCCAAGAGACCCAGTACTTC. It yields the protein CSVSLQETQYF.

The CDR3 protein is CAPRGGSSGNTIYF. The DNA of the CDR3 is TGTGCTCCAAGGGGGGGGAGCTCTGGAAACACCATATATTTT. V is TRBV6-8 and J is TRBJ1-3; the D gene is possibly TRBD1 (6 bases). The germline CDR1 and CDR2 sequences are MNHGY and SAAAGT. CDR3 length equals 14 residues.

In regard to this clonotype: A read error may produce the germline difference seen at one junction end. The chain combines TRBV15 with TRBJ2-1; 12 positions match TRBD2. Germline lookup yields CDR1 LNHNV and CDR2 YYDKDF (reference sequence). This CDR3 region has 15 residues. The CDR3 protein is CATSRDRASGRAEIF. CDR3 nucleotide sequence: TGTGCCACCAGCAGAGATCGGGCTAGCGGGAGGGCCGAAATCTTC.

This clonotype was observed many times. CDR3 coding DNA: TGTGCCAGCAGTTCCCCAGGGGGCAAGTCCTACAATGAGCAGTTCTTC. This translates into CASSSPGGKSYNEQFF. The genes are TRBV6-2 or TRBV6-3 and TRBJ2-1; 8 bases are shared with TRBD1. Looked up from germline, CDR1 is MNHEY and CDR2 is SVGEGT. CDR3 length: 16 amino acids. V lost 4 bases, J lost 1 base, and 6 bases stayed unmatched.

In this sample, this clonotype turned up many times. V usage is TRBV27 and J usage is TRBJ2-1; D ambiguous. The germline V and J ends were trimmed by 6 bases and 10 bases, with 13 bases remaining between them. Germline V gives CDR1 MNHEY, CDR2 SMNVEV (reference sequence). The CDR3 is made up of 12 amino acids. In DNA, the CDR3 is TGTGCCAGCAGCACCTCTCCGGGCGAGCAGTTCTTC. Translated: CASSTSPGEQFF.

Ten or more counts support this clonotype. The chain uses TRBV29-1 and TRBJ2-1, with a tentative D call TRBD1 (5 bases). With 4 bases removed from V and 4 bases from J, the gap between germline ends came to 11 bases. Germline loops: CDR1 SQVTM, CDR2 ANQGSEA. The CDR3 loop spans 13 amino acids. The CDR3, as DNA: TGCAGCGTTGTGAATTACAGGTACAATGAGCAGTTCTTC. Its protein product is CSVVNYRYNEQFF.

The table lists this clonotype with many counts. J is TRBJ2-5 and V is TRBV6-2 or TRBV6-3; D unclear. The CDR3 totals 12 residues. The germline V and J ends were trimmed by 0 bases and 4 bases, with 3 bases remaining between them. CDR1 is MNHEY and CDR2 is SVGEGT in the germline V gene. Here the CDR3 reads CASSYSPETQYF. CDR3 nucleotides: TGTGCCAGCAGTTACTCCCCAGAGACCCAGTACTTC.

This clonotype appeared a few times. DNA of the CDR3: TGCGCCAGCAGCCAAGACGGTACAGTCCACTACGAGCAGTACTTC. This gives the protein CASSQDGTVHYEQYF. The chain links TRBV4-3 to TRBJ2-7; D is undetermined. The ends were cut back, 0 bases at V and 3 bases at J, with 12 bases in the middle. This CDR3 region has 15 residues. Germline CDR1 is LGHNA and CDR2 is YSLEER.

This clonotype turned up a few times. One end of the junction fails to match germline, which may point to a read error. V is TRBV13 and J is TRBJ2-7; 10 positions match TRBD1. The CDR3 contains 15 residues. The germline CDR1 and CDR2 sequences are PRHDT and FYEKMQ (reference sequence). The CDR3 DNA follows: TGTGCCAGCAGCCTAGGGGTGACAGGGGGCCTCGAGCAGTACTTC. It translates to CASSLGVTGGLEQYF. Filled out from reference TRBV13 and TRBJ2-7, the complete variable domain reads AAGVIQSPRHLIKEKRETATLKCYPIPRHDTVYWYQQGPGQDPQFLISFYEKMQSDKGSIPDRFSAQQFSDYHSELNMSSLELGDSALYFCASSLGVTGGLEQYFGPGTRLTVT.

This clonotype was detected only a few times. The CDR3 loop is CASSFRSGHEQFF. The CDR3 DNA sequence: TGTGCCAGCAGTTTCAGGTCCGGGCATGAGCAGTTCTTC. The chain combines TRBV27 with TRBJ2-1, with unresolved D. This CDR3 is built from 13 residues. Trimming took off 3 bases at V and 8 bases at J, with 11 bases between the two ends. The germline CDR1 and CDR2 sequences are MNHEY and SMNVEV (reference sequence).

V usage is TRBV6-6 and J usage is TRBJ2-7, with D perhaps given as TRBD1 or TRBD2 (5 bases each). The germline CDR1 and CDR2 sequences are MNHNY and SVGAGI (reference sequence). The CDR3 sequence is 14 residues long. With 2 bases removed from V and 0 bases from J, the gap between germline ends came to 8 bases. The CDR3 bases are TGTGCCAGCAGTTACGGGGGACCCTCCTACGAGCAGTACTTC. This translates into CASSYGGPSYEQYF.

Many counts were recorded for this clonotype. This chain uses TRBV6-2 or TRBV6-3 with TRBJ1-5, with D possibly TRBD1 on 6 matching bases. V lost 7 bases to trimming and J lost 4 bases, with 11 bases between them. Germline values: CDR1 MNHEY, CDR2 SVGEGT. The CDR3 runs 13 residues. CDR3 nucleotide sequence: TGTGCCAGCACCGACAGGATAAATCAGCCCCAGCATTTT. This codes for CASTDRINQPQHF.

Only a few counts were recorded for this clonotype. V gene TRBV2 combines with J gene TRBJ1-5, with D maybe TRBD1 (5 bases). Germline V gene lookup returns CDR1 SNHLY and CDR2 FYNNEI. Trimming stripped 5 bases from V and 9 bases from J, with 8 bases between. The CDR3 has 11 amino acids. Here the CDR3 reads CASSPGGPQHF. As DNA, the CDR3 is TGTGCCAGCAGTCCTGGGGGGCCCCAGCATTTT.

There are many counts of this clonotype. The genes are TRBV5-6 and TRBJ2-7, with a possible D match to TRBD1 (6 bases). Germline V gene sequence: CDR1 SGHDT, CDR2 YYEEEE. This CDR3 comprises 14 residues. The germline V and J ends were trimmed by 4 bases and 5 bases, with 16 bases remaining between them. As DNA, the CDR3 is TGTGCCAGCAGCGGGGGTTGGGGGCGCCACGAGCAGTACTTC. Translating it yields CASSGGWGRHEQYF.

This clonotype came up many times. The rearrangement joins TRBV27 to TRBJ1-6, with a weak D call TRBD1 (6 bases). This CDR3 comprises 16 residues. Germline-derived CDR1 and CDR2 are MNHEY and SMNVEV (reference sequence). V shed 0 bases and J shed 9 bases, with 15 bases lying between them. CDR3 sequence reads: CASSLSNRVVGSPLHF. The CDR3 nucleotides read TGTGCCAGCAGTTTATCCAACAGGGTAGTCGGTTCACCCCTCCACTTT.

This clonotype showed up many times. The chain employs TRBV7-2 and TRBJ2-1; D uncertain. This CDR3 comprises 15 residues. In germline, CDR1 is SGHTA, CDR2 FQGNSA. V was trimmed by 2 bases and J by 3 bases, leaving 11 bases between them. CDR3 nucleotides: TGTGCCAGCAGCTTACGAGAAGTCGTCTACAATGAGCAGTTCTTC. Residues: CASSLREVVYNEQFF.

The chain has TRBV7-2 and TRBJ1-5; D uncertain. The CDR3 sequence is 13 residues long. V lost 5 bases and J 5 bases, leaving 10 bases between the germline ends. The germline gives CDR1 SGHTA, CDR2 FQGNSA. CDR3 sequence: CASSPDLYQPQHF. The CDR3 DNA reads as TGTGCCAGCAGCCCCGACCTATATCAGCCCCAGCATTTT.

The rearrangement links TRBV20-1 to TRBJ2-3, with D tentatively TRBD2 (5 bases). V lost 4 bases to trimming and J lost 0 bases, with 14 bases between them. The germline CDR1 and CDR2 sequences are DFQATT and SNEGSKA (reference sequence). There are 15 residues in the CDR3. The CDR3 DNA sequence: TGCAGTGCTACGGACTCTAGCTGGAGCACAGATACGCAGTATTTT. Its protein product is CSATDSSWSTDTQYF.

In this sample, this clonotype turned up a few times. V is TRBV30 and J is TRBJ2-1, with 12 bases aligning to TRBD2. The CDR3 spans 16 residues. Germline CDR1 and CDR2: GTSNPN and SVGIG (reference sequence). V lost 2 bases to trimming and J lost 9 bases; unmatched junction nucleotides: 11. The CDR3 sequence: CAWSITLAGGPGEQFF. The CDR3 DNA reads as TGTGCCTGGAGTATCACCCTAGCGGGAGGGCCCGGTGAGCAGTTCTTC. The variable domain in full, completed from reference TRBV30 and TRBJ2-1, reads SQTIHQWPATLVQPVGSPLSLECTVEGTSNPNLYWYRQAAGRGLQLLFYSVGIGQISSEVPQNLSASRPQDRQFILSSKKLLLSDSGFYLCAWSITLAGGPGEQFFGPGTRLTVL.

With regard to this clonotype: This may arise from a read error, as a much more abundant clone is one base away. The rearrangement uses TRBV11-2 and TRBJ2-7, with 10 bases fitting TRBD2. Germline V lookup: CDR1 SGHAT, CDR2 FQNNGV. The CDR3 consists of 13 residues. CDR3 bases: TGTGTCAGCAGCTTCTCTAGCGGGGGCGAGCAGTACTTC. Translated: CVSSFSSGGEQYF.

This sequence joins TRBV4-3 and TRBJ1-1; no clear D gene. The CDR3 has 16 amino acids. Germline CDR1 reads LGHNA; CDR2 reads YSLEER. V was clipped by 1 base and J by 3 bases, with 15 bases between them. This CDR3 reads CASSQVPDIRYTEAFF. In DNA form, the CDR3 reads TGCGCCAGCAGCCAAGTCCCCGATATACGGTACACTGAAGCTTTCTTT.

This chain links TRBV7-9 with TRBJ2-1; TRBD2 is a possible D gene (6 bases). The germline V gene has CDR1 SEHNR and CDR2 FQNEAQ (reference sequence). The CDR3 has 16 amino acids. Trimming removed 0 bases at V and 3 bases at J, with 12 bases between. This chain's CDR3 is CASSLAVRTNYNEQFF. As DNA, the CDR3 is TGTGCCAGCAGCTTAGCCGTTCGGACTAACTACAATGAGCAGTTCTTC.